One and the same sample provided the 3 T cell receptor beta chains below, sequenced in a study of T cells in Graves' hyperthyroidism and ophthalmopathy. Researchers amplified the TCR beta CDR3 regions from RNA transcripts. During a first-round RT-PCR of the TCR CDR3, the HTBI primer set was used. TCRdb reprocessed the multiplex PCR reads via MiXCR and lists one record per CDR3 protein. The table lists 500,000 or so distinct CDR3 sequences, about a sixth of them singletons, with roughly 15% in the top ten. The sequencing input was blood. These receptors were obtained from a woman aged 18-29 years with Graves' ophthalmopathy.

V usage is TRBV24-1 and J usage is TRBJ2-1; TRBD2 matches at 8 bases. The CDR3 runs to 14 residues. The germline gives CDR1 KGHDR, CDR2 SFDVKD. J was trimmed by 8 bases and V by 9 bases; bases with no gene match: 11. This chain's CDR3 is CATSWTGRAYEQFF. The DNA for the CDR3 is TGTGCCACCTCATGGACCGGGAGGGCCTATGAGCAGTTCTTC.

This clonotype was seen ten or more times. The V call is TRBV28, the J call TRBJ2-1, with 13 bases lining up with TRBD2. Losses at the gene ends were 5 bases for V and 8 bases for J; bases not matched to a gene: 6. CDR1 is MDHEN and CDR2 is SYDVKM in the germline V gene. The CDR3 totals 15 residues. The CDR3 reads CASSPGTSGTDEQFF. DNA of the CDR3: TGTGCCAGCAGTCCCGGGACTAGCGGGACGGATGAGCAGTTCTTC.

This clonotype was found once. V gene TRBV19 combines with J gene TRBJ2-7, with 9 bases that match TRBD1. The CDR3 is made up of 15 amino acids. Germline V gene sequence: CDR1 LNHDA, CDR2 SQIVND (reference sequence). Trimming took 5 bases from V and 2 from J; bases not matched to a gene: 7. The CDR3 DNA reads TGTGCCAGTAGTCGGGACAGGGAGTACACCTACGAGCAGTACTTC. This codes for CASSRDREYTYEQYF.